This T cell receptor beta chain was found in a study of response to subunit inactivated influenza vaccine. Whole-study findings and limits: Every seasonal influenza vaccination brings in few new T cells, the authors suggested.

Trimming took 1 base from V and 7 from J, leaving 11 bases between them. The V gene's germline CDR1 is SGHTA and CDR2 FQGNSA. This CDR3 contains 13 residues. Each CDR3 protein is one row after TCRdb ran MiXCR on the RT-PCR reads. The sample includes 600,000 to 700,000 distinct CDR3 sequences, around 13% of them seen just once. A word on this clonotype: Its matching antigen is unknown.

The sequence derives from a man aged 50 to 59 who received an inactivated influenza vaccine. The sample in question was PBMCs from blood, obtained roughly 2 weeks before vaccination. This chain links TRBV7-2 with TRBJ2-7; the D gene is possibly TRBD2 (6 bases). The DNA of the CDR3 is TGTGCCAGCAGCTTAGGGGAGGTAGGGGAGCAGTACTTC. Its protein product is CASSLGEVGEQYF.